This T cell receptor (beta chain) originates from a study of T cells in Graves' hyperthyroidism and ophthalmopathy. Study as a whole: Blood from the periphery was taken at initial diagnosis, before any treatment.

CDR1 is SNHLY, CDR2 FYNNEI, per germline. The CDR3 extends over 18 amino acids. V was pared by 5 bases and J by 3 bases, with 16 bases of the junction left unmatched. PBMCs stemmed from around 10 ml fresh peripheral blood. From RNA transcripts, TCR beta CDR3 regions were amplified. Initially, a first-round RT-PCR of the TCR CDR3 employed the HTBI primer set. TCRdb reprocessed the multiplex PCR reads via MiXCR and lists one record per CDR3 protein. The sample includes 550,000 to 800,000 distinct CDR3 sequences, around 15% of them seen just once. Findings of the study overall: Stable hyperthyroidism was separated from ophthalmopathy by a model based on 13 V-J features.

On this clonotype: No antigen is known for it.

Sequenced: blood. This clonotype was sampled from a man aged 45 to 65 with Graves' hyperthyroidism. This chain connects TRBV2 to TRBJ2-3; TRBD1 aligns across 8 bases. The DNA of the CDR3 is TGTGCCAGCAGTCACACATCACGGACAGGGTATGGGACAGATACGCAGTATTTT. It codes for CASSHTSRTGYGTDTQYF.